This TCR beta chain is drawn from a study of CD4 T cells in relation to SARS-CoV-2 and coronaviruses (dated by TCRdb to about 2021). As for the study more broadly: In the ViraFEST assay, PBMCs were cultured with antigen for 10 days, after which TCR beta CDR3s were sequenced to identify antigen-specific clonal expansions. Shared crossreactive spike epitopes were mapped to their HLA restriction using patient-derived lymphoblastoid cell lines. An HIV-1 Nef peptide pool or a culture without peptide was used as the negative reference condition. Expansion assays from other donors in the study were sequenced with a different, Illumina-based TCR-beta assay. The study assessed, at the TCR clonotype level, memory CD4+ T cell crossreactivity between SARS-CoV-2 and common cold coronavirus spike proteins. The Adaptive Biotechnologies TCR-sequencing kit was used for samples from a few pre-COVID donors and for the naive versus memory experiments, whereas the other data were Illumina-based. Results the study describes overall, beyond this receptor: Since the crossreactivity analysis centred on spike protein, crossreactivity against other viral proteins was not assessed. Roughly 65% of donors had memory CD4+ clonotypes that crossrecognized SARS-CoV-2 and at least one common cold coronavirus spike. Significantly weaker SARS-CoV-2-driven expansion was shown by crossreactive clones than by monoreactive clones, consistent with antigenic imprinting. Small numbers of patients and of tested TCRs limited the study. Pre-pandemic and post-infection samples were not both contributed by any donor, so tracing of the source of pre-existing responses was limited.

As encoded in the germline V gene, CDR1 is SNHLY while CDR2 is FYNNEI. Counted from cysteine to phenylalanine, this CDR3 has 12 amino acids. Only CDR3 DNA is held: 36 bases, read in frame from base 1. The germline ends are 16 bases apart after V is trimmed by 8 bases and J by 11 bases. CD4+ T cells from unexposed donors were collected before the COVID-19 pandemic (2011-2018). After around 11 days of culture, CD4+ T cells were isolated with the EasySep CD4+ T cell isolation kit. As cell numbers permitted, CD4+ T cells from unexposed donors were tested for reactivity to SARS-CoV-2 S and N and to four common cold coronavirus spike pools. Each well received millions of PBMCs, cultured in IMDM supplemented with approximately 5.3% human AB serum and roughly 10 IU/ml IL-2. Half of the culture medium was replaced with fresh IL-2-containing medium on days 3 and 7. In general, every peptide culture condition was set up in three replicate wells. Leukapheresis product for the unexposed donors was bought commercially. Ficoll-Paque PLUS gradient centrifugation was used to isolate PBMCs from leukapheresis product or whole blood. PBMCs were either cryopreserved at -140 degrees C or used fresh in the expansion assay. The QIAamp Micro DNA Kit was used to extract genomic DNA from the CD4+ T cells.

Receptor libraries were prepared by the immunoSEQ multiplex PCR assay. Under the source paper's analysis protocol: During preprocessing, nonproductive sequences were removed, as were CDR3s that did not start with C, did not end with F or W, or were shorter than 7 amino acids. Antigen-specific clonotypes were called with the MANAFEST web app on the basis of expansion relative to the reference and to other culture wells. A clone was considered positive if significant expansion relative to the reference culture was observed in 2 of 3 replicate wells at an FDR below 0.05. To be called positive, a clone also had to show significant expansion compared with every other tandem well and an odds ratio greater than 5. CDR3 homology was measured as pairwise Levenshtein distance, computed with the stringdist R package after trimming three terminal residues from each end. Not all clones reach the TCRdb copy of this immuneACCESS table, which keeps in-frame sequences only. Checked studies attribute under half of the gap to unresolved V genes and leave the rest unexplained. D and trimming were read from the DNA, whereas the V and J calls and clone size are those reported in that table. The sample contains 15,000 to 20,000 clones, about 81% of them found a single time. Together, the top ten hold about 11% of the sample.

A word on this clone: What this receptor recognizes is not known. Nothing much larger sits one base from this clone, and base qualities are not available.

The sequencing sample was made of CD4+ T cells from PBMCs, cultured in vitro. This receptor was identified in a human donor in good health. The V and J segments used are TRBV2 and TRBJ2-1; the best D guess is TRBD1, with 5 bases matching. The CDR3 here reads CASGNRAGKQFF. Read as DNA, the sequence is TGTGCCAGCGGGAACCGGGCAGGGAAGCAGTTCTTC.